This T cell receptor beta chain came from a study of identical twins listed by TCRdb under 2016. Background on the whole study: To test whether fetal clonotypes persist, this study deep-sequenced TCR alpha and beta repertoires from monozygotic twins, from unrelated adults of various ages, and from cord blood. Replicate twin experiments were performed at different times using different library preparation protocols to rule out contamination.

This clonotype was seen a few times. Its antigen has not been determined. No base-level quality is on record; no much larger clone is a single base apart. CDR1 DFQATT and CDR2 SNEGSKA are derived from the germline V gene (reference sequence). Trimming takes 0 bases from V and 2 bases from J, and the germline ends sit 17 bases apart. The CDR3 has 16 amino acids, counting the end cysteine and phenylalanine. CDR3 DNA is the only sequence kept; it has 48 bases, read in frame from the first base. To prepare the library, 5' RACE was applied. TCRdb lists the instrument as Illumina HiSeq 2000. Template switching added a universal primer binding site, and the final cDNA carried a unique molecular identifier that allowed TCR cDNA molecules to be counted accurately. Specific primers in the conserved constant-segment region were used to synthesize first-strand cDNA for TCR alpha and beta chains. To control for contamination, every cDNA library was double barcoded, receiving both a SMART-Mk sample barcode and Illumina barcodes. TruSeq adapter sequences along with Illumina sample barcodes were introduced in two successive PCR steps. TCR alpha and beta cDNA libraries were sequenced on the Illumina HiSeq platform with custom primers. Per the authors' processing: MiGEC processed the raw reads to extract unique molecular identifiers, while MiXCR was used to determine the CDR3 positions. Recombination models were inferred per individual with the repgenHMM and IGoR tools using an EM algorithm. The tcR package in R was used for shared clonotype analysis, with sharing normalized by the product of cloneset sizes. To study raw recombination free of thymic and clonal selection effects, out-of-frame nonproductive sequences were analyzed. TCRdb passed the public sequencing reads through fastp at Q25 and MiXCR, retaining productive beta sequences. Each record represents a unique CDR3 protein, reported with the most common genes and DNA among its rows. TCRdb, not the original authors, processed these V and J calls. This sample is represented by 600,000 to 850,000 distinct CDR3 sequences; 18% of them were singletons. About 12% of the sample is in the top ten clones.

The paper as a whole reports these results and caveats: Compared with coincidental sharing between unrelated individuals, out-of-frame TCR alpha sequences shared between twins showed an excess of sequences with low generation probability. Fewer insertions were carried by abundant cord blood beta clonotypes, a similar but weaker trend appeared in young adult naive repertoires, and no such trend appeared in memory repertoires. In beta out-of-frame sequences, excess twin sharing was weaker, because having fewer shared sequences lowered the signal-to-noise ratio. Invariant T cells such as MAIT and iNKT could partly confound zero-insertion analyses, although diverse VJ usage argued against such confounding for most clonotypes. Recombination models systematically underestimated out-of-frame TCR alpha sharing in monozygotic twins but agreed with sharing between unrelated individuals. Because the same donors could not be followed over many years, conclusions were based on cross-sectional statistical analysis.

All donors were healthy Caucasians. Three pairs of female monozygotic twins, all aged about 18 to 30 years, were included in the twin cohort. The RNA used for TCR libraries was isolated from peripheral blood mononuclear cells. A further study also used this sample, focusing on T cells expressing NK-cell markers. From the second report: In sorted CD3+CD56+NKG2C+, CD3+CD56+NKG2C- and CD3+CD56-NKG2C+ T-cell subsets from several donors, TCR beta-chain repertoires were profiled. Seven of the eight sequenced donors were HCMV-seropositive and one was HCMV-seronegative. In several experiments an anti-gammadeltaTCR antibody was added to restrict sorting to alphabetaTCR-expressing T cells. For more than 5 donors, the dominant CD3+CD56+NKG2C+ clonotypes were among the top 10 CD8+ clonotypes and accounted for roughly 1.0-7.5% of CD8+ T cells. Those dominant clonotypes were again the most abundant among CD3+CD56-NKG2C+ cells in a few donors, at roughly 25-65%. Whether the expanded NKG2C-expressing T cell clones were specific for HCMV antigens remained unclear. All eight donors whose samples were sequenced were randomly selected healthy volunteers, three of them men and five women. A commercial ELISA kit detecting HCMV-specific IgG in serum was used to determine HCMV serostatus. For roughly 6 donors, bulk peripheral blood T-cell repertoires were also sequenced from unsorted PBMC. MIGEC was used to demultiplex reads and group the reads by UMI, and MiTCR was used to assemble and quantify clonotypes. Only TCR cDNA sequences supported by at least two reads were kept to exclude erroneous sequences. Downstream repertoire analysis used the tcR package, and clonotypes were matched across fractions by CDR3 nucleotide sequence plus V segment. Antigen specificity was annotated against VDJdb with VDJmatch, allowing one amino acid substitution in CDR3.

The chain joins TRBV20-1 to TRBJ2-7; the D gene cannot be resolved reliably. This TCR was recovered from a woman between 18 and 29 years old in good health. The sequenced material came from PBMCs. The CDR3 is CSARDLAAATTYEQYF. The DNA reads TGCAGTGCTAGAGATCTGGCTGCGGCGACCACCTACGAGCAGTACTTC.